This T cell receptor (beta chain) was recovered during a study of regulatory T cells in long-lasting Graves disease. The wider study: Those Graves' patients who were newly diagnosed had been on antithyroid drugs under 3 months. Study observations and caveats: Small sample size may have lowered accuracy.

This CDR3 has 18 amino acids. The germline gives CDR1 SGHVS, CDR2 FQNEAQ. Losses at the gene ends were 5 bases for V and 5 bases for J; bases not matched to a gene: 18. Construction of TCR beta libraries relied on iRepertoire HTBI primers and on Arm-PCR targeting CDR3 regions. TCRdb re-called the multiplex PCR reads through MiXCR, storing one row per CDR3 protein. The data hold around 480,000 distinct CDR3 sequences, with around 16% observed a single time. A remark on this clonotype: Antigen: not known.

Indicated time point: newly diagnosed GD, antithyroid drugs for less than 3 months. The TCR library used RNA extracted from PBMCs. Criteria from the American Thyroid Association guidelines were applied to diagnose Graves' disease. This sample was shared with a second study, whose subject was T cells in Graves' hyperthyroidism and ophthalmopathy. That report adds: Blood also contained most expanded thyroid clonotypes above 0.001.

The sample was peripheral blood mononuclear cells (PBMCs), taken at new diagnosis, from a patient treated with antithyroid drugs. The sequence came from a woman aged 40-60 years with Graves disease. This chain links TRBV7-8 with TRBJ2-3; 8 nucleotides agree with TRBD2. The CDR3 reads CASSTLRTRRGAQDTQYF. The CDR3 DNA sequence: TGTGCCAGCAGCACCCTAAGAACGCGGCGGGGGGCTCAAGATACGCAGTATTTT.